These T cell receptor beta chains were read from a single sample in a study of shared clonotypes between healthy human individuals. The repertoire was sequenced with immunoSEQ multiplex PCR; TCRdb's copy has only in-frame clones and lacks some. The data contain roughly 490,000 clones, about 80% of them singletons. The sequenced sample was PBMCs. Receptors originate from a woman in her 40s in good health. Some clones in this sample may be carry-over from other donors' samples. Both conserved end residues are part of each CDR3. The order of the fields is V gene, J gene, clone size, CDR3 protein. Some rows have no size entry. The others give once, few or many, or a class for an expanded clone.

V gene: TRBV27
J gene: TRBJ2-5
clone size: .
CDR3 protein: CASSSGPLWETQYF

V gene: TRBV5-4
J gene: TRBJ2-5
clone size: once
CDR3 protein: CASSSPLAGETQYF

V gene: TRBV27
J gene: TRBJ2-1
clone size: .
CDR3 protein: CASSSTSYNEQFF

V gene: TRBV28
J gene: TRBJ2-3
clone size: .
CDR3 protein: CASSPISGRGSDTQYF

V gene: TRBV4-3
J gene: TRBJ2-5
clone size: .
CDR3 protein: CASSRQETQYF

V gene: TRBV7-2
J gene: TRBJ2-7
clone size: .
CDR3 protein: CASTLVGAGGATYEQYF

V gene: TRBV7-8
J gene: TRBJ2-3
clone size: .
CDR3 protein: CASSHPNEDTQYF

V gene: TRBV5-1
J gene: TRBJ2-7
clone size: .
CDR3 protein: CASSSGLAGVEQYF

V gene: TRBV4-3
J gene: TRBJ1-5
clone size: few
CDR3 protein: CASSRGTGFNQPQHF

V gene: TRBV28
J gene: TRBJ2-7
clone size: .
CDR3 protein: CASFSSSGSLYEQYF

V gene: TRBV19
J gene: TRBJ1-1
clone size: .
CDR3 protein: CASSNNWQTEAFF

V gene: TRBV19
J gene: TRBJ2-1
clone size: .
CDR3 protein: CASSIISGLGSNEQFF

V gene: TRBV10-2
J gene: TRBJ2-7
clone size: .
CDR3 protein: CASWEPPLSYEQYF

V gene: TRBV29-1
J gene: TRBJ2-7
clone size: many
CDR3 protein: CSVEGDRGLDEQYF

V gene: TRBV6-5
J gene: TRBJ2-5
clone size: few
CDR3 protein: CASSPGVRWYF

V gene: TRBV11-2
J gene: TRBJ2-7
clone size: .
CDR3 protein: CASSRGAGGGFSYEQYF

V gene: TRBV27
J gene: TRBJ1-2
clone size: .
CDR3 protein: CASSSSDRDWGYTF